Reported below is one T cell receptor (beta chain). Germline loops: CDR1 SGDLS, CDR2 YYNGEE. Trimming shortened V by 0 bases and J by 3 bases, and 16 bases separated the two germline ends. There are 17 residues in the CDR3. This specimen comes from a study of blood T cell repertoires in COVID-19. Sequencing used immunoSEQ multiplex PCR; TCRdb keeps in-frame clones, though not all of them. The table includes some 250,000 clones, around 90% detected once. J is TRBJ2-1 and V is TRBV9, with D maybe TRBD2 (6 bases). Sequenced sample: peripheral blood. The TCR comes from a man in his sixties who had recovered from COVID-19. The CDR3 sequence is CASSVEPSAGIYNEQFF. In DNA form, the CDR3 reads TGTGCCAGCAGCGTAGAACCCAGCGCGGGGATCTACAATGAGCAGTTCTTC.